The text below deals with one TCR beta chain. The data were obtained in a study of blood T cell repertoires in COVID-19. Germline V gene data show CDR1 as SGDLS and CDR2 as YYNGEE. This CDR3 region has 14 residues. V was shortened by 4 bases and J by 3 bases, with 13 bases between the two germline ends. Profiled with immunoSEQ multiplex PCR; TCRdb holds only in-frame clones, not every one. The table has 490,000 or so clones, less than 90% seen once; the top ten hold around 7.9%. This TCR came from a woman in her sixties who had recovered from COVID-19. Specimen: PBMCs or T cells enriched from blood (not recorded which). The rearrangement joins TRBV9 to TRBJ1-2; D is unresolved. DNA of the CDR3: TGTGCCAGCAGCATCGAGGACGGGGACTATGGCTACACCTTC. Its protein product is CASSIEDGDYGYTF.